The clone carrying this T cell receptor (beta chain) was seen a few times. Its antigen is unidentified. V dropped 0 bases and J dropped 0 bases, with 24 bases sitting between them. CDR1 and CDR2 (germline): SGHNT, YYREEE (reference sequence). The CDR3 covers 20 residues. This specimen comes from a study of T cell repertoires in cytomegalovirus infection. Study summary: Based on public TCR beta signatures, there were indications of CMV infection and of a matching HLA type.

Broader study findings: In two of eight donors, the top clonotype was HLA-C-restricted CMV-specific. People with CMV and the relevant HLA were identified by cumulative public TCR beta family frequency.

A single record per CDR3 protein comes from TCRdb applying MiXCR to the reads. Here the sample spans about 260,000 distinct CDR3 sequences, 9.1% being singletons. The sequence was obtained from a human donor in good health (CMV status not recorded). Some clones in this sample may be carry-over from other donors' samples. Source material: PBMCs. The J gene is TRBJ1-2, the V gene TRBV5-4; TRBD1 is a possible D gene (5 bases). The chain's CDR3 is CASSLAFYSQEDKANYGYTF. CDR3 in DNA: TGTGCCAGCAGCTTGGCCTTTTACTCGCAGGAGGACAAGGCTAACTATGGCTACACCTTC.